These T cell receptor beta chains were read from a single sample in a study of T cell responses to AZD1222 COVID-19 vaccine. Method: immunoSEQ multiplex PCR; TCRdb's copy keeps in-frame clones and lacks some. Seen here are some 100,000 clones, roughly 90% observed once, and the top ten hold 16%. The material sequenced was peripheral blood, taken on day 0 of AZD1222 vaccination. These receptors were taken from an adult in good health. The CDR3 runs from the conserved cysteine through the conserved F or W. A D gene is named only where the DNA matches it firmly. Size tells how often a clone was seen (once, few, many) or the class of an expanded clone, and some rows leave it out.

>TRBV7-2|TRBJ2-5|.|.
CASSQGWGEETQYF
TGTGCCAGCAGCCAGGGGTGGGGAGAGGAGACCCAGTACTTC
>TRBV27|TRBJ2-2|.|.
CASGRMNTGELFF
TGTGCCAGCGGAAGGATGAACACCGGGGAGCTGTTTTTT
>TRBV18|TRBJ2-2|.|TRBD1
CASSLGLQGTTNTGELFF
TGTGCCAGCTCACTGGGCTTACAGGGGACAACGAACACCGGGGAGCTGTTTTTT
>TRBV3-1/TRBV3-2|TRBJ2-2|.|.
CASSQLYRLNTGELFF
TGTGCCAGCAGCCAATTGTACAGGCTGAACACCGGGGAGCTGTTTTTT
>TRBV5-4|TRBJ2-1|.|.
CASSPRLNEQFF
TGTGCCAGCAGCCCTAGGCTGAATGAGCAGTTCTTC
>TRBV3-1/TRBV3-2|TRBJ2-2|once|.
CASSQDWAGRWIGELFF
TGTGCCAGCAGCCAAGATTGGGCAGGGCGTTGGATCGGGGAGCTGTTTTTT
>TRBV7-2|TRBJ1-3|.|.
CASSLGETGSSGNTIYF
TGTGCCAGCAGCTTAGGGGAAACAGGGAGCTCTGGAAACACCATATATTTT
>TRBV5-8|TRBJ2-7|.|TRBD2
CASSLGLAGFYEQYF
TGTGCCAGCAGCTTGGGGCTAGCGGGATTCTACGAGCAGTACTTC
>TRBV27|TRBJ2-3|.|.
CASRPYLDRTQYF
TGTGCCAGCAGGCCCTACCTTGACAGAACGCAGTATTTT
>TRBV14|TRBJ2-7|once|TRBD2
CASMLTAGNSYEQYF
TGTGCCAGCATGCTTACAGCGGGAAACTCCTACGAGCAGTACTTC
>TRBV10-3|TRBJ1-1|.|.
CAISESLGRNTEAFF
TGTGCCATCAGTGAGTCTTTAGGGAGGAACACTGAAGCTTTCTTT
>TRBV6-4|TRBJ2-2|.|TRBD2
CASSGLAGNTGELFF
TGTGCCAGCAGTGGACTAGCGGGGAACACCGGGGAGCTGTTTTTT
>TRBV28|TRBJ2-1|.|.
CASSLTETYNEQFF
TGTGCCAGCAGTTTGACTGAAACCTACAATGAGCAGTTCTTC
>TRBV5-6|TRBJ1-1|.|TRBD1
CASRYTGGVSTEAFF
TGTGCCAGCAGGTATACAGGGGGCGTATCCACTGAAGCTTTCTTT
>TRBV11-2|TRBJ1-5|.|.
CASSFGRGGNQPQHF
TGTGCCAGCAGCTTTGGCAGGGGTGGCAATCAGCCCCAGCATTTT
>TRBV11-2|TRBJ1-1|.|.
CASSLIPSLTNTEAFF
TGTGCCAGCAGCTTAATACCTAGCCTTACGAACACTGAAGCTTTCTTT
>TRBV19|TRBJ2-2|once|.
CASNKESWTGELFF
TGTGCCAGTAATAAGGAATCGTGGACCGGGGAGCTGTTTTTT
>TRBV10-1|TRBJ2-7|few|TRBD2
CASSERGSPTYEQYF
TGCGCCAGCAGTGAGCGCGGGAGTCCAACCTACGAGCAGTACTTC
>TRBV28|TRBJ1-1|.|TRBD1
CASGVPGQGANTEAFF
TGTGCCAGCGGAGTCCCGGGACAGGGGGCGAACACTGAAGCTTTCTTT
>TRBV7-6|TRBJ2-3|.|TRBD2
CASSLAAVLAGGGDTQYF
TGTGCCAGCAGCTTAGCAGCGGTGCTAGCGGGAGGAGGAGATACGCAGTATTTT
>TRBV19|TRBJ1-1|.|.
CASSHKGPPTEAFF
TGTGCCAGTAGTCATAAGGGACCTCCCACTGAAGCTTTCTTT
>TRBV29-1|TRBJ2-3|.|TRBD2
CSVEDFRTRPDPDTQYF
TGCAGCGTTGAAGATTTTAGGACTAGACCCGACCCCGATACGCAGTATTTT
>TRBV11-1|TRBJ2-5|.|.
CASSQGASGQVETQYF
TGTGCCAGCTCCCAGGGGGCTAGCGGTCAAGTGGAGACCCAGTACTTC
>TRBV27|TRBJ1-6|.|.
CASSFKTGYNSPLHF
TGTGCCAGCAGTTTCAAGACAGGCTATAATTCACCCCTCCACTTT
>TRBV6-1|TRBJ2-3|.|.
CASSEPLGAASTDTQYF
TGTGCCAGCAGTGAGCCTTTGGGGGCGGCTAGCACAGATACGCAGTATTTT
>TRBV14|TRBJ1-1|.|.
CASSPRGLTEAFF
TGTGCCAGCAGCCCGAGAGGGCTCACTGAAGCTTTCTTT
>TRBV4-1|TRBJ2-7|.|.
CASSRVMNMIYEQYF
TGCGCCAGCAGCCGGGTGATGAACATGATCTACGAGCAGTACTTC
>TRBV11-2|TRBJ2-7|.|.
CASSLGGRGYEQYF
TGTGCCAGCAGCCTGGGCGGCCGGGGCTACGAGCAGTACTTC
>TRBV5-1|TRBJ1-6|.|.
CASSLDSSYNSPLHF
TGCGCCAGCAGCTTGGACAGCTCCTATAATTCACCCCTCCACTTT
>TRBV6-5|TRBJ1-1|once|.
CASSVMGYEAFF
TGTGCCAGCAGCGTTATGGGCTATGAAGCTTTCTTT
>TRBV10-2|TRBJ1-5|.|.
CASSDDGGGFHQPQHF
TGCGCCAGCAGTGATGATGGGGGGGGGTTCCATCAGCCCCAGCATTTT
>TRBV7-9|TRBJ1-2|.|.
CASSSTGAQDGYTF
TGTGCCAGCAGCTCTACTGGGGCTCAAGATGGCTACACCTTC
>TRBV3-1/TRBV3-2|TRBJ2-2|few|.
CASSQTETNTGELFF
TGTGCCAGCAGCCAGACAGAAACTAACACCGGGGAGCTGTTTTTT
>TRBV25-1|TRBJ2-1|.|.
CASSDLTGNEQFF
TGTGCCAGCAGTGATTTGACTGGGAATGAGCAGTTCTTC
>TRBV19|TRBJ2-3|.|.
CATYSFTDTQYF
TGTGCCACTTACTCCTTCACAGATACGCAGTATTTT
>TRBV5-1|TRBJ1-5|.|.
CASSLVGLDQPQHF
TGCGCCAGCAGCTTGGTGGGTCTAGATCAGCCCCAGCATTTT
>TRBV4-1|TRBJ2-7|.|TRBD1
CASSQDPTGLREQYF
TGCGCCAGCAGCCAAGACCCGACAGGGTTGAGAGAGCAGTACTTC
>TRBV27|TRBJ2-7|once|TRBD2
CASSRSSIGLADSYEQYF
TGTGCCAGCAGTCGATCCTCCATTGGACTAGCGGACTCCTACGAGCAGTACTTC
>TRBV7-3|TRBJ2-7|.|TRBD2
CASSLMGGTPSYEQYF
TGTGCCAGCAGCTTAATGGGGGGGACTCCCTCCTACGAGCAGTACTTC
>TRBV4-1|TRBJ1-4|.|TRBD1
CASSQDRGQGGEKLFF
TGCGCCAGCAGCCAAGATAGGGGACAGGGTGGTGAAAAACTGTTTTTT
>TRBV6-5|TRBJ1-1|.|.
CASSPGASEAFF
TGTGCCAGCAGTCCCGGGGCGTCCGAAGCTTTCTTT
>TRBV3-1/TRBV3-2|TRBJ2-1|.|.
CASSQVGDSRSYNEQFF
TGTGCCAGCAGCCAAGTGGGGGACTCGCGCTCCTACAATGAGCAGTTCTTC
>TRBV27|TRBJ1-2|few|.
CASSLRTDNYGYTF
TGTGCCAGCAGTTTAAGGACGGACAACTATGGCTACACCTTC
>TRBV9|TRBJ2-5|.|.
CASSPVHTLQETQYF
TGTGCCAGCAGCCCAGTTCACACCTTACAAGAGACCCAGTACTTC
>TRBV6-6|TRBJ1-2|.|.
CASSYSRESLESYTF
TGTGCCAGCAGTTACTCCCGGGAGTCCTTGGAGAGCTACACCTTC
>TRBV6-5|TRBJ2-1|.|.
CASSYSRDIVHEQFF
TGTGCCAGCAGTTACTCCCGCGATATAGTCCATGAGCAGTTCTTC
>TRBV6-4|TRBJ2-1|.|TRBD2
CASSALAGHNEQFF
TGTGCCAGCAGTGCTCTAGCGGGGCACAATGAGCAGTTCTTC
>TRBV6-4|TRBJ2-3|.|TRBD2
CASSRTSGSGDTQYF
TGTGCCAGCAGTCGGACTAGCGGGAGTGGCGATACGCAGTATTTT
>TRBV24-1|TRBJ2-1|.|TRBD2
CATSDPGTSAGEQFF
TGTGCCACCAGTGATCCAGGGACTAGTGCCGGTGAGCAGTTCTTC